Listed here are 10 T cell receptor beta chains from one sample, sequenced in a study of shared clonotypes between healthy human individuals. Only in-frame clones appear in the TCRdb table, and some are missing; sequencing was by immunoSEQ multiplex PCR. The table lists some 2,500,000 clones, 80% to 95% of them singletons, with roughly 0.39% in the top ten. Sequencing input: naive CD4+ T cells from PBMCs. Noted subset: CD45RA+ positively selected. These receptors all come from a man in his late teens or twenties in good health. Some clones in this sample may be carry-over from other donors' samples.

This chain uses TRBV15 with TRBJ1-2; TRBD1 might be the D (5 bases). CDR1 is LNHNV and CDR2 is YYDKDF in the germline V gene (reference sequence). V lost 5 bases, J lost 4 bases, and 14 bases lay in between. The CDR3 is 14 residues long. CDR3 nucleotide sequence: TGTGCCACCAGCTCCCTCCAGGGCGGCTATGGCTACACCTTC. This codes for CATSSLQGGYGYTF.

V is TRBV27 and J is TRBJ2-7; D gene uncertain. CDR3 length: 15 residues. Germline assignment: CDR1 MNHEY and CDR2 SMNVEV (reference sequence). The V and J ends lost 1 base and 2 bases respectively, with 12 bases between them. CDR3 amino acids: CASSLYPDLPYEQYF. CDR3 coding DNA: TGTGCCAGCAGTTTATACCCCGATCTTCCCTACGAGCAGTACTTC.

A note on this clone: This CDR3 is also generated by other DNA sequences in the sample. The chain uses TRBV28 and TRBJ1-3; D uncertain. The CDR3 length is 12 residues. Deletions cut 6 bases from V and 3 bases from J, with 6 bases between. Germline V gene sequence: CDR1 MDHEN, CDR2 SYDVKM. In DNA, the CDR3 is TGTGCCAGCAGGACGAATGGAAACACCATATATTTT. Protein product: CASRTNGNTIYF.

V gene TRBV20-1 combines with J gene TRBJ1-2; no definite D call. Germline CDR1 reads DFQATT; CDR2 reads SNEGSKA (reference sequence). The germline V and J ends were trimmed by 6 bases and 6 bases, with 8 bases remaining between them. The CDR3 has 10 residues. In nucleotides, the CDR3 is TGCAGTGCCACCCCGGATGGCTACACCTTC. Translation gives CSATPDGYTF.

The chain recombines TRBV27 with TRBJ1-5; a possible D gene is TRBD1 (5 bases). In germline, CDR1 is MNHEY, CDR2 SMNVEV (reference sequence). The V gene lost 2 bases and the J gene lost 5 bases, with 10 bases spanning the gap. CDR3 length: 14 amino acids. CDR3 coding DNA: TGTGCCAGCAGTTTACTGGGGCAGGATCAGCCCCAGCATTTT. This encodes CASSLLGQDQPQHF.

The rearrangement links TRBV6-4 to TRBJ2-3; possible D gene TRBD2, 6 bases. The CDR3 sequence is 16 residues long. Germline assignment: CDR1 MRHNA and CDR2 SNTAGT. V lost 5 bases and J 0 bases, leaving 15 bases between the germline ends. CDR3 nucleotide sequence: TGTGCCAGCAGTCCCCGGGGTAGCGGTAGCACAGATACGCAGTATTTT. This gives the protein CASSPRGSGSTDTQYF.

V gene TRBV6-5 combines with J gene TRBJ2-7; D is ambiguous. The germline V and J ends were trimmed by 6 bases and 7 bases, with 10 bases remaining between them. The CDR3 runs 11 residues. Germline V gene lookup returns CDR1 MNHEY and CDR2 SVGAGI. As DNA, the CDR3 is TGTGCCAGCAGCCGTAAAGGGGAGCAGTACTTC. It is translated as CASSRKGEQYF.

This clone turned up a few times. The CDR3 region has the DNA TGTGCCAGCAGCCAAGGTTACAGAATGAACACTGAAGCTTTCTTT. Encoded protein: CASSQGYRMNTEAFF. The V call is TRBV4-2, the J call TRBJ1-1; D unresolved. Germline V gives CDR1 LGHNA, CDR2 YNFKEQ. V gave up 1 base and J gave up 0 bases, with 9 bases separating them. CDR3 size: 15 residues.

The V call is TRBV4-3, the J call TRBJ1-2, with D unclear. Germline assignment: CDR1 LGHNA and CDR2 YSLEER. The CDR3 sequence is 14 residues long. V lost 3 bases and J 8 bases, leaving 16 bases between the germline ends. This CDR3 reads CASSHSLSDGGYTF. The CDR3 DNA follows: TGCGCCAGCAGCCATTCCCTGTCTGATGGAGGCTACACCTTC.

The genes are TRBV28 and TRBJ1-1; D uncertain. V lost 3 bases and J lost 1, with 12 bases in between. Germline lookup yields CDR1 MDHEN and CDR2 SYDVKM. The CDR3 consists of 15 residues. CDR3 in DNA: TGTGCCAGCAGTTTGGCCCCGTTGGGGAACACTGAAGCTTTCTTT. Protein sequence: CASSLAPLGNTEAFF.